The 5 T cell receptor beta chains below come from one sample, sequenced in a study of high-grade serous ovarian cancer treatment subgroups. The tumor samples were collected prior to definitive surgery or chemotherapy. Method: immunoSEQ multiplex PCR; TCRdb's copy keeps in-frame clones and lacks some. This sample carries approximately 40,000 clones, 70% to 80% of them seen once, and the ten largest clones take 3.1%. Sequenced material: tumor tissue. Source of these receptors: a human donor with high-grade serous ovarian cancer.

This clone occurred once. V is TRBV11-2 and J is TRBJ2-5, with 7 bases lining up with TRBD1. V shed 5 bases, J shed 5 bases, and the junction held 11 bases outside the gene matches. Germline values: CDR1 SGHAT, CDR2 FQNNGV. CDR3 size: 15 residues. The CDR3 protein is CASSHRQGIMETQYF. DNA for the CDR3: TGTGCCAGCAGCCATCGACAGGGAATTATGGAGACCCAGTACTTC.

The J gene is TRBJ2-7, the V gene TRBV27, with a possible D match to TRBD2 (5 bases). Trimming cost V 2 bases and J 6 bases, with 23 bases left between them. Looked up from germline, CDR1 is MNHEY and CDR2 is SMNVEV (reference sequence). The CDR3 covers 17 residues. CDR3 protein: CASSLISVTSSFREQYF. The DNA of the CDR3 is TGTGCCAGCAGTTTAATTTCAGTAACTAGTAGCTTCCGCGAGCAGTACTTC.

The chain employs TRBV14 and TRBJ2-7; D remains unclear. The germline V gene has CDR1 SGHDN and CDR2 FVKESK. V was cut by 1 base and J by 6 bases, with 4 bases left in between. The CDR3 contains 11 residues. In DNA, the CDR3 is TGTGCCAGCAGCCAAGGGACCGAGCAGTACTTC. Encoded protein: CASSQGTEQYF.

This clone has a handful of counts. The chain combines TRBV9 with TRBJ2-1; the D is unclear. The CDR3 loop spans 14 amino acids. Germline CDR1 and CDR2: SGDLS and YYNGEE. The V and J ends lost 2 bases and 8 bases respectively, with 14 bases between them. CDR3 in amino acids: CASSVLYRRDEQFF. The CDR3 DNA reads TGTGCCAGCAGCGTCCTCTATAGGCGCGATGAGCAGTTCTTC.

This sequence joins TRBV18 and TRBJ2-2; D is ambiguous. V gave up 2 bases and J gave up 6 bases, with 7 bases separating them. The germline V gene has CDR1 KGHSH and CDR2 LQKENI. There are 13 residues in the CDR3. CDR3 region: CASSPGAAGELFF. CDR3 DNA: TGTGCCAGCTCACCAGGAGCAGCCGGGGAGCTGTTTTTT.